The present T cell receptor (beta chain) was sequenced within a study of shared clonotypes between healthy human individuals. This clone was recorded at least ten times. V lost 3 bases and J 4 bases, leaving 7 bases between the germline ends. In germline, CDR1 is SGHTA, CDR2 FQGNSA. This CDR3 has 13 amino acids. Data came from immunoSEQ multiplex PCR; TCRdb stores just in-frame clones and leaves some out. The sample includes roughly 1,000,000 clones, 75% to 85% of them seen just once. The sequenced material came from memory CD4+ T cells from PBMCs. Subset described: CD45RA-negative fraction. The clonotype originates from a man aged 18 to 29 in good health. Some clones in this sample may be carry-over from other donors' samples. V usage is TRBV7-2 and J usage is TRBJ2-1; D not resolved. CDR3 sequence: CASSFQVYNEQFF. The CDR3 DNA reads TGTGCCAGCAGCTTTCAGGTATACAATGAGCAGTTCTTC.